This T cell receptor beta chain was observed in a study of blood T cell repertoires in COVID-19. Across the whole study: The samples span acute and convalescent COVID-19 from the United States, Italy and Spain. Sources were T cells, B-cell-depleted T cells, or PBMCs; the material itself was cDNA or gDNA.

Original processing methods: Amplification from reference gene primers served as the basis for estimated nucleated cell counts. Here immunoSEQ multiplex PCR was the method, and the copy in TCRdb shows in-frame clones only, minus some. The DNA was the basis for D and trimming; V, J and clone size are from that table. The sample includes 200,000 to 250,000 clones, 86% of them seen just once. CDR3 size: 13 residues. The germline CDR1 and CDR2 sequences are GTSNPN and SVGIG (reference sequence). Trimming took off 4 bases at V and 8 bases at J, with 15 bases between the two ends. The sequence was collected from a woman between 45 and 60 years old with acute or convalescent COVID-19. The chain uses TRBV30 and TRBJ2-4, with D possibly TRBD2 on 5 matching bases. Sequencing was done on a sample of peripheral blood. Here the CDR3 DNA reads TGTGCCTGGAATTCTGGCCGAGGGTACATTCAGTACTTC. Residues: CAWNSGRGYIQYF. Supplemented by reference TRBV30 and TRBJ2-4, the full variable domain reads SQTIHQWPATLVQPVGSPLSLECTVEGTSNPNLYWYRQAAGRGLQLLFYSVGIGQISSEVPQNLSASRPQDRQFILSSKKLLLSDSGFYLCAWNSGRGYIQYFGAGTRLSVL.